These 4 T cell receptor beta chains came from one sample sequenced in a study of response to subunit inactivated influenza vaccine. One entry per CDR3 protein, called by TCRdb with MiXCR from the RT-PCR reads. This table has some 540,000 distinct CDR3 sequences, less than 25% appearing once. In addition, the sample was reused for a study of T cells expressing NK-cell markers. That publication notes: The authors made TCR beta cDNA libraries by 5'RACE template switching. This switching added a universal primer site and UMIs.

The sequencing used CD4+ T cells sorted from PBMCs, collected 11 to 12 days after vaccination. The receptors were sampled from a man in his fifties who received an inactivated influenza vaccine.

This clonotype was picked up many times. The V gene is TRBV7-9, the J gene TRBJ2-7; 9 bases map to TRBD1. Germline V gene lookup returns CDR1 SEHNR and CDR2 FQNEAQ (reference sequence). With 4 bases clipped from V and 2 bases from J, the junction kept 6 bases outside the gene matches. This CDR3 is built from 15 residues. The CDR3 DNA is TGTGCCAGCAGCTACCGGGACAGGGTCACCTACGAGCAGTACTTC. This encodes CASSYRDRVTYEQYF.

This chain connects TRBV7-9 to TRBJ2-2; TRBD1 agrees at 8 bases. Unmatched junction bases numbered 6, after V lost 5 bases and J lost 7 bases. CDR3 size: 14 residues. Germline V gene sequence: CDR1 SEHNR, CDR2 FQNEAQ (reference sequence). Written as DNA, the CDR3 is TGTGCCAGCAGCCCGCAGGGGGCGTTCGGGGAGCTGTTTTTT. Protein: CASSPQGAFGELFF.

The chain has TRBV4-2 and TRBJ2-5; 10 nucleotides match TRBD2. CDR1 and CDR2 (germline): LGHNA, YNFKEQ. The ends lost 0 bases at V and 4 bases at J; junction bases unmatched: 8. The CDR3 is 17 amino acids. This CDR3 is CASSQDLRAGGRETQYF. As DNA, the CDR3 is TGTGCCAGCAGCCAAGATCTCCGAGCGGGGGGGCGAGAGACCCAGTACTTC.

This clonotype showed up just a few times. For the CDR3, the DNA is TGTGCCAGCTACTCCCCGCTAGCGGGCGATAAAGAGACCCAGTACTTC. This translates into CASYSPLAGDKETQYF. This sequence joins TRBV2 and TRBJ2-5; 8 bases match TRBD2. Germline V lookup: CDR1 SNHLY, CDR2 FYNNEI. CDR3 length: 16 residues. V shed 8 bases and J 3 bases; nucleotides not matched to a gene: 14.